Listed below are T cell receptor beta chains from one sample, sequenced in a study of blood T cell repertoires in COVID-19. Profiled with immunoSEQ multiplex PCR; TCRdb holds only in-frame clones, not every one. Among about 170,000 clones listed, approximately 81% were seen once. The sample consisted of peripheral blood. These receptors came from a human donor with acute or convalescent COVID-19. The donor label of this sample is uncertain. Both conserved end residues are part of each CDR3. Fields, in order: CDR3 protein, CDR3 DNA, clone size, J gene, D gene, V gene. The D gene is left open where the match is weak. Clone size is shown for a subset of rows, as once, few, many or a class of expanded clone.

cdr3_aa: CASSFRSGTQYF
cdr3_nt: TGTGCCAGCAGCTTCCGGTCGGGGACCCAGTACTTC
clone_size: NA
j_call: TRBJ2-5
d_call: NA
v_call: TRBV11-3

cdr3_aa: CASSFGVGETQYF
cdr3_nt: TGTGCCAGCAGCTTTGGTGTCGGAGAGACCCAGTACTTC
clone_size: NA
j_call: TRBJ2-5
d_call: NA
v_call: TRBV7-8

cdr3_aa: CASSPGLKYNEQFF
cdr3_nt: TGTGCCAGCAGTCCGGGACTCAAATACAATGAGCAGTTCTTC
clone_size: NA
j_call: TRBJ2-1
d_call: NA
v_call: TRBV7-2

cdr3_aa: CASRTGCDEQFF
cdr3_nt: TGTGCCTCCCGGACAGGTTGCGATGAGCAGTTCTTC
clone_size: NA
j_call: TRBJ2-1
d_call: NA
v_call: TRBV21-1

cdr3_aa: CASRTTGFSYEQYF
cdr3_nt: TGTGCCAGCAGGACGACAGGTTTCTCCTACGAGCAGTACTTC
clone_size: once
j_call: TRBJ2-7
d_call: NA
v_call: TRBV28

cdr3_aa: CASSYGPGGSNQPQHF
cdr3_nt: TGTGCCAGCAGTTACGGACCAGGGGGTAGCAATCAGCCCCAGCATTTT
clone_size: NA
j_call: TRBJ1-5
d_call: TRBD1
v_call: TRBV6-6

cdr3_aa: CASSFDRGYRNTEAFF
cdr3_nt: TGTGCCAGCTCATTCGACAGGGGTTATAGGAACACTGAAGCTTTCTTT
clone_size: NA
j_call: TRBJ1-1
d_call: TRBD1
v_call: TRBV18

cdr3_aa: CASSIDRAHQPQHF
cdr3_nt: TGTGCCAGCAGCATTGACAGGGCCCATCAGCCCCAGCATTTT
clone_size: NA
j_call: TRBJ1-5
d_call: TRBD1
v_call: TRBV7-9

cdr3_aa: CASSLAGLAGYTDTQYF
cdr3_nt: TGTGCCAGCAGCTTAGCCGGACTAGCGGGGTACACAGATACGCAGTATTTT
clone_size: NA
j_call: TRBJ2-3
d_call: TRBD2
v_call: TRBV7-9

cdr3_aa: CASSQTPGDDGYTF
cdr3_nt: TGCGCCAGCAGCCAAACACCAGGGGACGATGGCTACACCTTC
clone_size: NA
j_call: TRBJ1-2
d_call: NA
v_call: TRBV4-1

cdr3_aa: CASRARGTGNTEAFF
cdr3_nt: TGTGCCAGCAGGGCCAGGGGGACAGGGAACACTGAAGCTTTCTTT
clone_size: NA
j_call: TRBJ1-1
d_call: TRBD1
v_call: TRBV7-9

cdr3_aa: CASSLFQGGTDTQYF
cdr3_nt: TGTGCCAGCAGCTTATTCCAGGGTGGCACAGATACGCAGTATTTT
clone_size: NA
j_call: TRBJ2-3
d_call: NA
v_call: TRBV7-9

cdr3_aa: CASSGVAGELFF
cdr3_nt: TGTGCCAGCAGTGGAGTTGCCGGGGAGCTGTTTTTT
clone_size: NA
j_call: TRBJ2-2
d_call: NA
v_call: TRBV7-7

cdr3_aa: CASSYGVNTEAFF
cdr3_nt: TGTGCCAGCAGCTACGGGGTGAACACTGAAGCTTTCTTT
clone_size: NA
j_call: TRBJ1-1
d_call: NA
v_call: TRBV14

cdr3_aa: CASSLSGWPQVEEQFF
cdr3_nt: TGTGCCAGCAGTTTATCAGGGTGGCCACAGGTTGAGGAGCAGTTCTTC
clone_size: NA
j_call: TRBJ2-1
d_call: NA
v_call: TRBV28

cdr3_aa: CASSYRDSGGDGYTF
cdr3_nt: TGTGCCAGCAGCTACCGGGACAGCGGGGGGGATGGCTACACCTTC
clone_size: NA
j_call: TRBJ1-2
d_call: TRBD1
v_call: TRBV5-6